The 20 T cell receptor beta chains presented below share a single source sample, sequenced in a study of shared T cell receptors in the human thymus. Produced via immunoSEQ multiplex PCR; TCRdb's table is partial and in-frame only. The sample consists of some 700,000 clones, roughly 90% of them appearing once. These records were also assigned to another study, of human thymus T cells.

Sequencing used thymocytes. The source of these receptors is a boy in the first two years of life with a congenital heart defect.

This clone was detected once. The V call is TRBV7-8, the J call TRBJ1-4; D uncertain. Germline CDR1 reads SGHVS; CDR2 reads FQNEAQ. V was shortened by 7 bases and J by 5 bases, with 14 bases between the two germline ends. This CDR3 contains 14 residues. CDR3: CASTLGQRNEKLFF. The CDR3 coding sequence is TGTGCCAGCACCCTTGGTCAGAGGAATGAAAAACTGTTTTTT.

The CDR3 loop reads CASTVGNTIYF. CDR3 sequence (DNA): TGTGCCAGCACTGTCGGAAACACCATATATTTT. V gene TRBV6-1 combines with J gene TRBJ1-3; D is unclear. V dropped 7 bases and J dropped 4 bases, with 5 bases sitting between them. Germline values: CDR1 MNHNS, CDR2 SASEGT. This CDR3 has 11 amino acids.

V and J are TRBV5-4 and TRBJ1-2; 12 bases line up with TRBD1. This CDR3 is 16 amino acids long. Germline values: CDR1 SGHNT, CDR2 YYREEE (reference sequence). V gave up 1 base and J gave up 8 bases; unmatched junction bases: 9. The CDR3 DNA sequence: TGTGCCAGCAGCTTGAGCCGGGACAGGGGGCCGTACGGCTACACCTTC. Translating it yields CASSLSRDRGPYGYTF.

The chain has TRBV10-3 and TRBJ2-3; D is perhaps TRBD2 (5 bases). The V end lost 4 bases, the J end lost 6 bases, and 5 bases lay between the germline ends. CDR1 and CDR2 (germline): ENHRY, SYGVKD. This CDR3 is built from 11 residues. CDR3 in amino acids: CAISGGDTQYF. The CDR3 DNA follows: TGTGCCATCAGTGGCGGGGATACGCAGTATTTT.

The chain carries TRBV2 and TRBJ2-7; perhaps TRBD1 as D (6 bases). Germline CDR1 SNHLY, CDR2 FYNNEI. The V and J ends lost 6 bases and 2 bases respectively, with 14 bases between them. The CDR3 length is 14 residues. CDR3 nucleotide sequence: TGTGCCAGCAGGCCCCGGGACATAACCTACGAGCAGTACTTC. Encoded protein: CASRPRDITYEQYF.

The table lists this clone with a count of one. The rearrangement joins TRBV4-1 to TRBJ2-7; 8 nucleotides align to TRBD2. CDR1 and CDR2 from the germline V gene are MGHRA and YSYEKL. With V trimmed by 0 bases and J by 6 bases, 22 bases remained unmatched. CDR3 length equals 20 residues. This chain's CDR3 is CASSQEDGGGLKGTAGEQYF. CDR3 DNA sequence: TGCGCCAGCAGCCAAGAGGACGGGGGGGGACTCAAGGGGACTGCAGGCGAGCAGTACTTC.

The chain links TRBV4-1 to TRBJ2-7; 10 bases align to TRBD2. CDR1 MGHRA and CDR2 YSYEKL come from the germline V gene. J was trimmed by 5 bases and V by 0 bases; bases with no gene match: 13. The CDR3 covers 18 residues. The CDR3 loop reads CASSQDGGASGRGDEQYF. CDR3 nucleotides: TGCGCCAGCAGCCAAGATGGGGGGGCTAGCGGGAGAGGGGACGAGCAGTACTTC.

This chain joins TRBV15 and TRBJ2-5; 7 bases are shared with TRBD2. CDR3 length equals 14 residues. Germline loops: CDR1 LNHNV, CDR2 YYDKDF (reference sequence). Trimming took 0 bases from V and 7 from J; bases not matched to a gene: 5. Written as DNA, the CDR3 is TGTGCCACCAGCAGAGAAGGACTAGGCCCGACCCAGTACTTC. As protein: CATSREGLGPTQYF.

The chain couples TRBV5-1 to TRBJ2-7; 7 bases map to TRBD2. Germline V lookup: CDR1 SGHRS, CDR2 YFSETQ. J gave up 5 bases and V 5 bases, and 13 bases lay outside the gene matches. CDR3 length: 15 amino acids. The CDR3 region has the DNA TGCGCCAGCAGACCAGGGTGGAGCGGGGTCCACGAGCAGTACTTC. Translating it yields CASRPGWSGVHEQYF. The full variable domain, rest sourced from reference TRBV5-1 and TRBJ2-7, is KAGVTQTPRYLIKTRGQQVTLSCSPISGHRSVSWYQQTPGQGLQFLFEYFSETQRNKGNFPGRFSGRQFSNSRSEMNVSTLELGDSALYLCASRPGWSGVHEQYFGPGTRLTVT.

The chain employs TRBV5-1 and TRBJ2-7; the D gene is possibly TRBD2 (5 bases). Germline values: CDR1 SGHRS, CDR2 YFSETQ. The CDR3 loop spans 15 amino acids. V was trimmed by 3 bases and J by 1 base, leaving 14 bases between them. This CDR3 reads CASSSAGQGSYEQYF. DNA of the CDR3: TGCGCCAGCAGCTCGGCGGGCCAAGGGTCCTACGAGCAGTACTTC.

The chain links TRBV28 to TRBJ2-7; TRBD2 matches 10 bases. This CDR3 comprises 19 residues. V gave up 5 bases and J gave up 3 bases; unmatched junction bases: 19. CDR1 is MDHEN, CDR2 SYDVKM, per germline. In nucleotides, the CDR3 is TGTGCCAGCAGTCTCCACATAGCGGGAGGATCCTCCCTCCACTACGAGCAGTACTTC. It codes for CASSLHIAGGSSLHYEQYF.

This sequence joins TRBV19 and TRBJ2-7; 11 bases map to TRBD2. CDR3 length equals 15 residues. CDR1 is LNHDA, CDR2 SQIVND, per germline (reference sequence). Losses at the gene ends were 3 bases for V and 5 bases for J; bases not matched to a gene: 6. For the CDR3, the DNA is TGTGCCAGTAGTATGACTAGCGGGGCCGTTGACGAGCAGTACTTC. Encoded protein: CASSMTSGAVDEQYF. Using reference TRBV19 and TRBJ2-7 for the parts outside the CDR3, the full variable domain is DGGITQSPKYLFRKEGQNVTLSCEQNLNHDAMYWYRQDPGQGLRLIYYSQIVNDFQKGDIAEGYSVSREKKESFPLTVTSAQKNPTAFYLCASSMTSGAVDEQYFGPGTRLTVT.

The V call is TRBV15, the J call TRBJ2-7; D may be TRBD2 (5 bases). Germline V gene data show CDR1 as LNHNV and CDR2 as YYDKDF (reference sequence). CDR3 length: 13 residues. The V gene lost 3 bases and the J gene lost 3 bases, with 9 bases spanning the gap. CDR3 sequence reads: CATSSQTSYEQYF. CDR3 nucleotides: TGTGCCACCAGCAGCCAAACTAGCTACGAGCAGTACTTC.

The chain links TRBV4-1 to TRBJ1-2, with TRBD1 identical over 8 bases. There are 17 residues in the CDR3. Germline values: CDR1 MGHRA, CDR2 YSYEKL. The V and J ends lost 7 bases and 0 bases, in that order; junction bases with no gene match: 13. Here the CDR3 DNA reads TGCGCCAGCACCCACGGGCAGGGGGCCGCAGCTAACTATGGCTACACCTTC. Translation: CASTHGQGAAANYGYTF.

The chain links TRBV4-2 to TRBJ1-1; 10 bases agree with TRBD1. This CDR3 contains 20 residues. Trimming at V came to 0 bases and at J to 5 bases, leaving 18 bases not matched to a gene. Looked up from germline, CDR1 is LGHNA and CDR2 is YNFKEQ. The CDR3 is CASSQDYDPIPDRGTTEAFF. In DNA form, the CDR3 reads TGTGCCAGCAGCCAAGATTACGACCCAATCCCGGACAGGGGGACAACTGAAGCTTTCTTT.

The rearrangement joins TRBV28 to TRBJ2-2; D not certain. The CDR3 extends over 13 amino acids. Trimming stripped 7 bases from V and 2 bases from J, with 8 bases between. CDR1 is MDHEN, CDR2 SYDVKM, per germline. The CDR3 spells CASTLLNTGELFF. The CDR3 DNA follows: TGTGCCAGCACCCTACTTAACACCGGGGAGCTGTTTTTT.

V usage is TRBV4-3 and J usage is TRBJ2-7; TRBD2 aligns across 8 bases. Germline values: CDR1 LGHNA, CDR2 YSLEER. The CDR3 sequence is 22 residues long. J lost 6 bases, V lost 1 base, and 29 bases had no gene match. CDR3 loop: CASSQVEGVARGMEREITEQYF. CDR3 DNA: TGCGCCAGCAGCCAAGTCGAAGGGGTAGCGCGGGGAATGGAGCGGGAGATAACCGAGCAGTACTTC.

The rearrangement uses TRBV4-2 and TRBJ2-1; perhaps TRBD2 as D (7 bases). The CDR3 consists of 15 residues. In germline, CDR1 is LGHNA, CDR2 YNFKEQ. V was shortened by 0 bases and J by 5 bases, with 11 bases between the two germline ends. This CDR3 reads CASSQERGGNNEQFF. CDR3 DNA: TGTGCCAGCAGCCAAGAAAGGGGGGGTAACAATGAGCAGTTCTTC.

The CDR3 reads CASIPGAPRGPEQYF. The CDR3 bases are TGTGCCAGCATCCCCGGGGCCCCCAGGGGGCCCGAGCAGTACTTC. The J gene is TRBJ2-7, the V gene TRBV27, with 8 bases fitting TRBD1. Looked up from germline, CDR1 is MNHEY and CDR2 is SMNVEV (reference sequence). The CDR3 runs 15 residues. The V segment lost 7 bases and the J segment 6 bases; nucleotides outside the gene matches: 14.

The chain joins TRBV6-5 to TRBJ2-7; a weak D match, TRBD2 (6 bases). Germline V gene lookup returns CDR1 MNHEY and CDR2 SVGAGI. Trimming took off 10 bases at V and 0 bases at J, with 13 bases between the two ends. The CDR3 covers 13 residues. CDR3 protein: CATLATSSYEQYF. The CDR3 DNA follows: TGTGCCACCCTAGCGACTAGCTCCTACGAGCAGTACTTC.